Shown below are 10 T cell receptor beta chains from a single sample sequenced in a study of OX40 agonist ivuxolimab in advanced cancers. The protocol was immunoSEQ multiplex PCR, while the TCRdb copy is restricted to in-frame clones and leaves out a portion. The top ten clones hold 2% to 3% of a sample with about 62,000 clones, around 83% of them seen once. This specimen consisted of CD4+ or CD8+ T cells sorted from blood, obtained in a trial of the OX40 agonist ivuxolimab. The receptors originated from an adult with an advanced solid tumor such as melanoma, head and neck, liver or kidney cancer.

This clone has a single count. The genes are TRBV4-1 and TRBJ2-2; perhaps TRBD2 as D (5 bases). The ends were cut back, 9 bases at V and 0 bases at J, with 14 bases in the middle. Germline V lookup: CDR1 MGHRA, CDR2 YSYEKL. This CDR3 has 15 amino acids. The CDR3 sequence is CASQRFVANTGELFF. CDR3 nucleotides: TGCGCCAGTCAGCGGTTCGTCGCGAACACCGGGGAGCTGTTTTTT.

V and J are TRBV7-3 and TRBJ2-3; TRBD2 agrees at 13 bases. The germline V gene has CDR1 SGHTA and CDR2 FQGTGA. There are 16 residues in the CDR3. Trimming took 5 bases from V and 5 from J; bases not matched to a gene: 7. The CDR3 spells CASSVTSGGAGDTQYF. CDR3 coding DNA: TGTGCCAGCAGCGTCACTAGCGGGGGGGCCGGAGATACGCAGTATTTT.

The chain links TRBV5-1 to TRBJ2-7; 8 bases are a match to TRBD1. The CDR3 length is 13 residues. V lost 4 bases to trimming and J lost 6 bases; unmatched junction nucleotides: 6. Looked up from germline, CDR1 is SGHRS and CDR2 is YFSETQ. The CDR3 region is CASSEDRVGEQYF. The CDR3 DNA is TGCGCCAGCAGCGAGGACAGGGTCGGCGAGCAGTACTTC. The complete variable domain, with remaining parts taken from reference TRBV5-1 and TRBJ2-7, reads KAGVTQTPRYLIKTRGQQVTLSCSPISGHRSVSWYQQTPGQGLQFLFEYFSETQRNKGNFPGRFSGRQFSNSRSEMNVSTLELGDSALYLCASSEDRVGEQYFGPGTRLTVT.

V is TRBV4-3 and J is TRBJ2-5; D uncertain. V was shortened by 0 bases and J by 3 bases, with 8 bases between the two germline ends. The CDR3 contains 14 residues. Germline V lookup: CDR1 LGHNA, CDR2 YSLEER. The CDR3 sequence: CASSQDTGKETQYF. In DNA form, the CDR3 reads TGCGCCAGCAGCCAAGATACTGGAAAAGAGACCCAGTACTTC.

The count of this clone is one. The rearrangement links TRBV28 to TRBJ1-4; TRBD1 matches at 7 bases. The junction had 12 bases not matched to a gene; V was cut back by 4 bases and J by 4 bases. Germline-derived CDR1 and CDR2 are MDHEN and SYDVKM. The CDR3 has 17 amino acids. The DNA of the CDR3 is TGTGCCAGCAGTTACGTTCCGATGGGACAGAATAATGAAAAACTGTTTTTT. Translating gives CASSYVPMGQNNEKLFF.

The chain combines TRBV7-3 with TRBJ2-7; the D is unclear. The CDR3 is 14 residues long. Trimming took off 4 bases at V and 0 bases at J, with 10 bases between the two ends. Germline CDR1 reads SGHTA; CDR2 reads FQGTGA. The CDR3 spells CASSSTGSSYEQYF. CDR3 sequence (DNA): TGTGCCAGCAGCTCCACCGGGTCCTCCTACGAGCAGTACTTC.

This clone was found a few times. The chain recombines TRBV5-6 with TRBJ2-2; the match to TRBD2 covers 10 bases. V shed 1 base and J 4 bases; nucleotides not matched to a gene: 4. This CDR3 spans 16 amino acids. Germline assignment: CDR1 SGHDT and CDR2 YYEEEE. In DNA form, the CDR3 reads TGTGCCAGCAGCTTGCCAGCGGGGGGGCTCACCGGGGAGCTGTTTTTT. This codes for CASSLPAGGLTGELFF.

This chain links TRBV7-8 with TRBJ1-4; perhaps TRBD1 as D (5 bases). The V and J ends lost 6 bases and 6 bases respectively, with 17 bases between them. This CDR3 has 15 residues. Per the germline V gene, CDR1 is SGHVS and CDR2 is FQNEAQ. The CDR3 DNA sequence: TGTGCCAGCAGTAGGGGCGAGTGGGAGGATGAAAAACTGTTTTTT. Residues: CASSRGEWEDEKLFF.

The genes are TRBV5-1 and TRBJ1-2, with D unresolved. The V and J ends lost 0 bases and 3 bases respectively, with 12 bases between them. The germline V gene has CDR1 SGHRS and CDR2 YFSETQ. The CDR3 has 15 residues. In DNA, the CDR3 is TGCGCCAGCAGCTTGGTTGAGGGCGGGGACTATGGCTACACCTTC. Translation gives CASSLVEGGDYGYTF.

This clone was recorded once. This chain links TRBV29-1 with TRBJ2-5; possible D gene TRBD1, 6 bases. This CDR3 is 14 amino acids long. V lost 4 bases to trimming and J lost 0 bases, with 12 bases between them. Germline CDR1 and CDR2: SQVTM and ANQGSEA. As DNA, the CDR3 is TGCAGCGTTGCCCCAACAGGGTACCAAGAGACCCAGTACTTC. This sequence encodes CSVAPTGYQETQYF.